This T cell receptor (beta chain) was identified in a study of blood T cell repertoires in COVID-19. Study as a whole: Sites in the United States, Italy and Spain provided acute and convalescent COVID-19 samples. From T cells, B-cell-depleted T cells, or PBMCs came the material, which was cDNA or gDNA.

This clone was picked up one time. The CDR3 covers 15 residues. Trimming removed 4 bases at V and 5 bases at J, with 18 bases between. The germline V gene encodes CDR1 SGHDT and CDR2 YYEEEE. The protocol was immunoSEQ multiplex PCR, while the TCRdb copy is restricted to in-frame clones and leaves out a portion. The sample holds approximately 31,000 clones, roughly 89% seen once. The source material was peripheral blood. The clonotype comes from a man older than 75 with acute or convalescent COVID-19. The chain joins TRBV5-6 to TRBJ1-1; weak D call: TRBD1 (5 bases). CDR3 sequence (DNA): TGTGCCAGCAGCCCACGAGGGACTTACGGGACTGAAGCTTTCTTT. Protein product: CASSPRGTYGTEAFF.